This record covers a single T cell receptor beta chain. Sequenced by immunoSEQ multiplex PCR; TCRdb stores in-frame clones only, minus some. The sample has approximately 240,000 clones; 50% to 75% are singletons. There are 16 residues in the CDR3. The V gene lost 3 bases and the J gene lost 4 bases, with 13 bases spanning the gap. Germline loops: CDR1 SNHLY, CDR2 FYNNEI. The data originate from a study of shared clonotypes between healthy human individuals. The sample was memory CD4+ T cells sorted from blood. Subset: CD45RA-negative fraction. The chain employs TRBV2 and TRBJ2-6; D is possibly TRBD2 (5 bases). The TCR originated in a man between 25 and 39 years old in good health. CDR3: CASSDEARRGANVLTF. The CDR3, as DNA: TGTGCCAGCAGTGATGAGGCCAGGAGGGGGGCCAACGTCCTGACTTTC.